Listed below are T cell receptor beta chains from one sample, sequenced in a study of cytomegalovirus exposure and HLA in healthy donors. TCRdb keeps only in-frame clones here, not all; method: immunoSEQ multiplex PCR. The sample includes roughly 130,000 clones, roughly four fifths of them seen just once. Sequencing was carried out using PBMCs. The receptor source for this set is a male donor in good health and CMV-seropositive. Each CDR3 is given with its conserved first and last residue. D genes are given only for firm matches. Size values are once, few and many counts, or a class for expanded clones, and some rows have none.

j_call,clone_size,v_call,d_call,cdr3_aa,cdr3_nt
TRBJ1-2,NA,TRBV7-2,NA,CASSPSTDNYGYTF,TGTGCCAGCAGTCCTTCCACAGACAACTATGGCTACACCTTC
TRBJ2-3,NA,TRBV18,NA,CASSPSSSTDTQYF,TGTGCCAGCTCACCCTCTAGCTCCACAGATACGCAGTATTTT
TRBJ2-1,NA,TRBV29-1,TRBD2,CSVAEIAGVPRSYNEQFF,TGCAGCGTTGCGGAAATAGCGGGAGTTCCTCGCTCCTACAATGAGCAGTTCTTC
TRBJ2-5,NA,TRBV4-2,TRBD1,CASSQAPGTGETQYF,TGTGCCAGCAGCCAAGCGCCAGGGACAGGCGAGACCCAGTACTTC
TRBJ1-5,NA,TRBV9,NA,CASSVGGQGSNQPQHF,TGTGCCAGCAGCGTAGGGGGCCAGGGTTCCAATCAGCCCCAGCATTTT
TRBJ2-3,NA,TRBV29-1,NA,CSVSTGISTDTQYF,TGCAGCGTTTCTACGGGAATAAGCACAGATACGCAGTATTTT
TRBJ1-1,NA,TRBV7-9,TRBD1,CASSFRQGGNTEAFF,TGTGCCAGCAGCTTTCGACAGGGGGGTAACACTGAAGCTTTCTTT
TRBJ1-1,NA,TRBV13,NA,CASSLNRKSSEAFF,TGTGCCAGCAGCTTGAATAGAAAGTCCTCTGAAGCTTTCTTT
TRBJ2-3,NA,TRBV2,NA,CASFGTGGTDTQYF,TGTGCCAGCTTCGGGACGGGGGGCACAGATACGCAGTATTTT
TRBJ2-1,NA,TRBV28,NA,CASSPPGRAEQFF,TGTGCCAGCAGTCCCCCCGGCAGGGCGGAGCAGTTCTTC
TRBJ1-1,NA,TRBV5-4,NA,CASSLGTVAEAFF,TGTGCCAGCAGCTTGGGGACAGTGGCTGAAGCTTTCTTT
TRBJ1-4,NA,TRBV7-9,NA,CASSLEFGRGNEKLFF,TGTGCCAGCAGCCTAGAGTTCGGTAGGGGGAATGAAAAACTGTTTTTT
TRBJ2-3,NA,TRBV7-2,NA,CASQTTTSTDTQYF,TGTGCCAGCCAAACCACTACTAGCACAGATACGCAGTATTTT
TRBJ2-1,once,TRBV29-1,TRBD2,CSVVSAGGTLNEQFF,TGCAGCGTTGTTTCTGCGGGAGGGACTCTAAATGAGCAGTTCTTC
TRBJ2-7,few,TRBV6-1,TRBD1,CASSASGQGSGHEQYF,TGTGCCAGCAGTGCCAGTGGACAGGGATCTGGGCACGAGCAGTACTTC
TRBJ2-3,NA,TRBV9,TRBD2,CASSVAGGSDTQYF,TGTGCCAGCAGCGTAGCGGGAGGGTCAGATACGCAGTATTTT
TRBJ1-5,NA,TRBV2,NA,CASSDGYEAQPQHF,TGTGCCAGCAGTGATGGATATGAGGCTCAGCCCCAGCATTTT
TRBJ2-5,NA,TRBV7-7,NA,CASSFDRGTEGETQYF,TGTGCTAGCAGCTTCGATCGCGGGACCGAGGGAGAGACCCAGTACTTC
TRBJ1-3,NA,TRBV19,NA,CASSMGLATIGNTIYF,TGTGCCAGTAGTATGGGACTCGCGACCATTGGAAACACCATATATTTT
TRBJ2-7,NA,TRBV29-1,TRBD2,CSVSPGGDHEQYF,TGCAGCGTTTCCCCGGGGGGGGACCACGAGCAGTACTTC
TRBJ2-1,NA,TRBV9,TRBD2,CASSSGTSRFNEQFF,TGTGCCAGCAGCTCCGGGACTAGCAGGTTCAATGAGCAGTTCTTC
TRBJ2-2,once,TRBV11-3,TRBD1,CASSPDRGITGELFF,TGTGCCAGCAGCCCGGACAGGGGGATCACCGGGGAGCTGTTTTTT
TRBJ2-7,NA,TRBV27,NA,CASSLSPGAGDEQYF,TGTGCCAGCAGTTTATCCCCAGGGGCCGGTGACGAGCAGTACTTC
TRBJ2-5,NA,TRBV7-2,TRBD2,CASSTSGQETQYF,TGTGCCAGCAGCACTAGCGGGCAAGAGACCCAGTACTTC
TRBJ2-1,NA,TRBV30,TRBD2,CAWSKGLAGGNEQFF,TGTGCCTGGAGTAAGGGCCTTGCGGGAGGCAATGAGCAGTTCTTC
TRBJ2-1,NA,TRBV30,NA,CAWMGTRLRNEQFF,TGTGCCTGGATGGGGACTCGACTCCGCAATGAGCAGTTCTTC
TRBJ2-3,NA,TRBV27,TRBD2,CASSPGLAGDTDTQYF,TGTGCCAGCAGTCCCGGACTAGCGGGAGACACAGATACGCAGTATTTT